This entry is about one T cell receptor beta chain. This entry comes from a study of blood T cell repertoires in COVID-19. For the study at large: Samples representing acute and convalescent COVID-19 were sourced from the United States, Italy and Spain. Nucleic acid was either cDNA or gDNA, and it came from T cells, B-cell-depleted T cells, or PBMCs.

In the original workflow: Using reference gene primer amplification, nucleated cell counts were estimated. Sequencing used immunoSEQ multiplex PCR; TCRdb keeps in-frame clones, though not all of them. V and J calls plus clone size are reproduced from that table; the DNA served to infer D and trimming. In the table there are 95,000 to 110,000 clones, roughly 80% of which are singletons. Specimen: peripheral blood. The receptor comes from a human donor in a cohort sampled during active COVID-19.

CDR3 sequence (DNA): TGCGCCAGCAGCCCGGAGGCTACCGTCGAACTCGAAGCTTTCTTT. Protein product: CASSPEATVELEAFF. V is TRBV5-1 and J is TRBJ1-1; no clear D gene. The CDR3 has 15 residues. Germline V lookup: CDR1 SGHRS, CDR2 YFSETQ. Trimming left V 4 bases short and J 8 bases short, with 21 bases between.